These T cell receptor beta chains were read from a single sample in a study of PD-L1 blockade in urothelial cancer. Assay used: immunoSEQ multiplex PCR; TCRdb lists only in-frame clones, some missing. The table includes approximately 79,000 clones, roughly 80% detected once. Material: PBMCs, obtained around atezolizumab (anti-PD-L1) treatment. The source is a man between 35 and 55 years old with urothelial cancer. The CDR3 runs from the conserved cysteine through the conserved F or W. The D gene is left open where the match is weak. A row's size may be missing; if present it is once, few, many or a size class.

clone_size	v_call	j_call	d_call	cdr3_aa	cdr3_nt
NA	TRBV28	TRBJ1-2	NA	CASSSTDGYTF	TGTGCCAGCAGTTCGACTGATGGCTACACCTTC
NA	TRBV5-1	TRBJ2-7	TRBD1	CASSSTGNNYEQYF	TGCGCCAGCAGCTCGACAGGGAACAACTACGAGCAGTACTTC
NA	TRBV30	TRBJ1-2	NA	CAWSGGYGYTF	TGTGCCTGGAGTGGAGGGTATGGCTACACCTTC
NA	TRBV18	TRBJ1-1	NA	CASSRTAANTEAFF	TGTGCCAGCTCGAGGACAGCGGCGAACACTGAAGCTTTCTTT
NA	TRBV6-1	TRBJ2-2	TRBD2	CASSPGRATGELFF	TGTGCCAGCAGTCCGGGGAGGGCCACCGGGGAGCTGTTTTTT
NA	TRBV11-1	TRBJ2-7	TRBD2	CASSSSGNVREQYF	TGTGCCAGCAGCTCTAGCGGGAACGTTCGCGAGCAGTACTTC
once	TRBV25-1	TRBJ2-5	TRBD2	CASSEGLAGGETQYF	TGTGCCAGCAGTGAAGGACTAGCGGGAGGAGAGACCCAGTACTTC
NA	TRBV5-4	TRBJ2-5	NA	CASGSQETQYF	TGTGCCAGCGGGAGTCAAGAGACCCAGTACTTC
NA	TRBV29-1	TRBJ1-2	NA	CSVTDSWSDGYTF	TGCAGCGTTACGGACAGTTGGAGCGATGGCTACACCTTC
NA	TRBV28	TRBJ1-2	NA	CASSPPRGPKGYTF	TGTGCCAGCAGTCCCCCCAGGGGCCCTAAAGGCTACACCTTC
NA	TRBV28	TRBJ2-1	NA	CASSSPRLSQVDEQFF	TGTGCCAGCAGTTCCCCGCGACTATCCCAGGTCGATGAGCAGTTCTTC
NA	TRBV5-8	TRBJ2-7	TRBD1	CASSLRQGAAYEQYF	TGTGCCAGCAGCCTACGCCAGGGGGCCGCCTACGAGCAGTACTTC
NA	TRBV30	TRBJ2-1	TRBD2	CAFGLVENEQFF	TGTGCCTTCGGACTAGTTGAGAATGAGCAGTTCTTC
NA	TRBV6-5	TRBJ2-2	TRBD2	CASSSSGSRAGELFF	TGTGCCAGCAGTTCGAGCGGGAGTAGGGCCGGGGAGCTGTTTTTT
NA	TRBV30	TRBJ2-3	TRBD1	CAWSVQGEWADTQYF	TGTGCCTGGAGTGTCCAGGGGGAGTGGGCAGATACGCAGTATTTT
NA	TRBV7-6	TRBJ1-3	NA	CASSSAFGLTGGNTIYF	TGTGCCAGCAGCTCGGCCTTCGGGTTGACGGGTGGAAACACCATATATTTT
NA	TRBV28	TRBJ1-1	NA	CASSLFRGLVFTEAFF	TGTGCCAGCAGTTTATTTCGGGGGTTGGTGTTCACTGAAGCTTTCTTT
NA	TRBV19	TRBJ2-7	TRBD2	CASSQTSGNEQCF	TGTGCCAGTAGCCAGACTAGCGGGAATGAGCAGTGCTTC
NA	TRBV27	TRBJ1-3	TRBD1	CASSLKYRLTGEETSDTIYF	TGTGCCAGCAGTTTAAAGTACCGATTGACAGGGGAAGAAACGTCGGACACCATATATTTT
NA	TRBV9	TRBJ1-5	NA	CASSVADSNQPQHF	TGTGCCAGCAGCGTCGCAGATAGCAATCAGCCCCAGCATTTT
once	TRBV21-1	TRBJ2-5	NA	CASSKEVTDSKETQYF	TGTGCCAGCAGCAAAGAAGTGACAGACTCCAAAGAGACCCAGTACTTC
NA	TRBV5-1	TRBJ2-5	NA	CASSLGPTEETQYF	TGCGCCAGCAGCCTCGGCCCGACGGAGGAGACCCAGTACTTC
NA	TRBV30	TRBJ2-7	TRBD2	CAWSASSGRSYEQYF	TGTGCCTGGAGTGCCTCTAGCGGGAGATCCTACGAGCAGTACTTC
NA	TRBV11-3	TRBJ2-1	NA	CASSLGQREQFF	TGTGCCAGCAGCTTAGGCCAACGGGAGCAGTTCTTC
NA	TRBV9	TRBJ2-2	TRBD2	CASSVGGVAGTGELFF	TGTGCCAGCAGCGTAGGAGGTGTAGCGGGCACCGGGGAGCTGTTTTTT